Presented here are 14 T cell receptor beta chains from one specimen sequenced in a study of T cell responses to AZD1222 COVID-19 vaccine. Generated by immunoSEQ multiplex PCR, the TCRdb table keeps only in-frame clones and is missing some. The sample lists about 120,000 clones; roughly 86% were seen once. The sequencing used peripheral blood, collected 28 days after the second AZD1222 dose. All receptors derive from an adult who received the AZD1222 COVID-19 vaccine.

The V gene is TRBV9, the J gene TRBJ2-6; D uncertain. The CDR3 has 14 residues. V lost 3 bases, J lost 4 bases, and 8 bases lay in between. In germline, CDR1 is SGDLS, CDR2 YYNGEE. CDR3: CASSAVRGANVLTF. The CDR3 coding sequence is TGTGCCAGCAGCGCGGTGCGCGGGGCCAACGTCCTGACTTTC.

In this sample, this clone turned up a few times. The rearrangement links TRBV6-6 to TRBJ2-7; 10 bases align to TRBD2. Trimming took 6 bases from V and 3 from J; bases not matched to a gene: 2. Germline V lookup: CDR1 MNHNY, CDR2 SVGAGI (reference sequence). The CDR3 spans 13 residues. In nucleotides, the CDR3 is TGTGCCAGCAGCCCTAGCGGGGGCTACGAGCAGTACTTC. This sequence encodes CASSPSGGYEQYF.

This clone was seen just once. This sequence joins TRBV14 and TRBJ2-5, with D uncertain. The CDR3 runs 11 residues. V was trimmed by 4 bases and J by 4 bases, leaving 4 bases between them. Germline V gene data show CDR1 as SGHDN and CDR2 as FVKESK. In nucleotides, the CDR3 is TGTGCCAGCAGCCGGGGAGAGACCCAGTACTTC. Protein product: CASSRGETQYF.

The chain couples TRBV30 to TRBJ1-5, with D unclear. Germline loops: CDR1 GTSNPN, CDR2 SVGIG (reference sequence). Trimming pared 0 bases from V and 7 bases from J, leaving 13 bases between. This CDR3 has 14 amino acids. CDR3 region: CAWSVDQTRQPQHF. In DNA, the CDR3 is TGTGCCTGGAGTGTCGACCAGACTCGGCAGCCCCAGCATTTT.

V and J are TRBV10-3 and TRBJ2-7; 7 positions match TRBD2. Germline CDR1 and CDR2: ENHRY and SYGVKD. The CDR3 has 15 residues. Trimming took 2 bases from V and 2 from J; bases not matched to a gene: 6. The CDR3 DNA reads TGTGCCATCAGTGAGACACCCGGGACTACCTACGAGCAGTACTTC. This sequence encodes CAISETPGTTYEQYF.

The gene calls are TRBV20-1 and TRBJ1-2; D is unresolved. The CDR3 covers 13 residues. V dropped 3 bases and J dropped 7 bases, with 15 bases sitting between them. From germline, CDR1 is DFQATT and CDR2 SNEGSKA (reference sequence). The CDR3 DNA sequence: TGCAGTGCTAGTAAGGCAGATCGGGGTGGCTACACCTTC. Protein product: CSASKADRGGYTF.

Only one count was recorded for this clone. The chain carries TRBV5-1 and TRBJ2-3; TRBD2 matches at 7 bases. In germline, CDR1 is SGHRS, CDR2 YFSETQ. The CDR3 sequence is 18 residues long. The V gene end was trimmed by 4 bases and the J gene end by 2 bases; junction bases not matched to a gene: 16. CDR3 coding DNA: TGCGCCAGCAGCCCTGCACGGGGAGGGAGCACCCCCACAGATACGCAGTATTTT. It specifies CASSPARGGSTPTDTQYF.

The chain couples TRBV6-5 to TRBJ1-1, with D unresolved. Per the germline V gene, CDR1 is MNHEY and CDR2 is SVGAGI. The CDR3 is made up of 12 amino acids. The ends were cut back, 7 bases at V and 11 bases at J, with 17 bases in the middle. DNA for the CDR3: TGTGCCAGCAAGGCAGACCCGGTAGGCGCTTTCTTT. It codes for CASKADPVGAFF.

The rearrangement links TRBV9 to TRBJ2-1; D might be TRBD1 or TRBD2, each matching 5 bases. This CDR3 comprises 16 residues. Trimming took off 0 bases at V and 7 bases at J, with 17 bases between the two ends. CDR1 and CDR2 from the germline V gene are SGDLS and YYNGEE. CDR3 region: CASSVAGQGWGNEQFF. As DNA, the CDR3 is TGTGCCAGCAGCGTAGCCGGGCAGGGTTGGGGGAATGAGCAGTTCTTC.

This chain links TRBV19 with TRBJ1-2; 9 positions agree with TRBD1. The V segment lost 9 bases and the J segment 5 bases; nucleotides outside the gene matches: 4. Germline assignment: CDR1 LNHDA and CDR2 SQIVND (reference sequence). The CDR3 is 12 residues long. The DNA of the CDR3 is TGTGCCAGCCTCGACAGGGGGTATGGCTACACCTTC. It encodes CASLDRGYGYTF.

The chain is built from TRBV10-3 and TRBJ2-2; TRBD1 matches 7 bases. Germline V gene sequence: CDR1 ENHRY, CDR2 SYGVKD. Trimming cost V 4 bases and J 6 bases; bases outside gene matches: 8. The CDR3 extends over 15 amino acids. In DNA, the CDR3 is TGTGCCATCAGTGTCCTCGGACAGGTAGCCGGGGAGCTGTTTTTT. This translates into CAISVLGQVAGELFF.

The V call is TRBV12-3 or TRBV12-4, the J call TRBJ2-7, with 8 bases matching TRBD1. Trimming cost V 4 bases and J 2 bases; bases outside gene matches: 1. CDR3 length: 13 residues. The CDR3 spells CASSWDRTYEQYF. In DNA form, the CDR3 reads TGTGCCAGCAGTTGGGACAGGACCTACGAGCAGTACTTC.

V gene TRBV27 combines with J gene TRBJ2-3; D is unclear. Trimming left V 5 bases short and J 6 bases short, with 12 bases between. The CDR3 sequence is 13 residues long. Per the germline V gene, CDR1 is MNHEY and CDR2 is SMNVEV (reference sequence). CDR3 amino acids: CASSQDLGDTQYF. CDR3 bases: TGTGCCAGCAGTCAAGACCTAGGGGATACGCAGTATTTT.

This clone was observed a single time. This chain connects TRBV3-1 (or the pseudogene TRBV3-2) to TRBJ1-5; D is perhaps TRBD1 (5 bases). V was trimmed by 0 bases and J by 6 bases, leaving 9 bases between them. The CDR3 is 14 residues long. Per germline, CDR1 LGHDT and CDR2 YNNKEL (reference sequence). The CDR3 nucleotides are TGTGCCAGCAGCCAAGATTTCGGGGGTCAGCCCCAGCATTTT. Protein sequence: CASSQDFGGQPQHF.